Below are 11 T cell receptor beta chains sequenced from a single sample in a study of cytomegalovirus exposure and HLA in healthy donors. It was with 60 Vbeta and 13 Jbeta primers that the PCR ran. Measured with immunoSEQ multiplex PCR; TCRdb has only the in-frame clones, and not every one. Here the sample spans about 92,000 clones, roughly 80% being singletons. Sequenced sample: PBMCs. The receptors come from a girl aged 2-10 years in good health and CMV-seropositive.

The chain has TRBV30 and TRBJ2-5; 7 positions agree with TRBD1. V lost 3 bases and J lost 5; bases outside the gene matches: 6. CDR3 length equals 13 residues. Per the germline V gene, CDR1 is GTSNPN and CDR2 is SVGIG (reference sequence). The CDR3 region is CAWSEDRVETQYF. The CDR3 bases are TGTGCCTGGAGCGAAGACAGGGTGGAGACCCAGTACTTC.

V gene TRBV25-1 combines with J gene TRBJ1-5, with 7 bases lining up with TRBD1. V was clipped by 2 bases and J by 7 bases; unmatched bases: 8. Germline lookup yields CDR1 MGHDK and CDR2 SYGVNS. This CDR3 contains 15 residues. The CDR3 coding sequence is TGTGCCAGCAGTGAAACGACAGGGTTGGAGCAGCCCCAGCATTTT. It is translated as CASSETTGLEQPQHF.

The chain combines TRBV28 with TRBJ2-2, with TRBD2 identical over 9 bases. Trimming cost V 4 bases and J 4 bases; bases outside gene matches: 19. CDR1 is MDHEN and CDR2 is SYDVKM in the germline V gene. The CDR3 length is 20 residues. The CDR3 spells CASSSTAQRRTSDGTGELFF. For the CDR3, the DNA is TGTGCCAGCAGTTCTACAGCACAGAGACGGACTAGCGATGGCACCGGGGAGCTGTTTTTT.

The chain has TRBV5-1 and TRBJ2-7, with a tentative D call TRBD2 (6 bases). V lost 4 bases and J 6 bases, leaving 20 bases between the germline ends. This CDR3 has 15 amino acids. CDR1 and CDR2 from the germline V gene are SGHRS and YFSETQ. DNA of the CDR3: TGCGCCAGCAGCCCTACGGCGGGGCGCCTGGGCGAGCAGTACTTC. This translates into CASSPTAGRLGEQYF.

V gene TRBV4-2 combines with J gene TRBJ1-1, with D possibly being TRBD1 (5 bases). Trimming removed 0 bases from V and 1 base from J, with 9 bases in between. The germline CDR1 and CDR2 sequences are LGHNA and YNFKEQ. CDR3 size: 15 residues. CDR3 amino acids: CASSQEDGANTEAFF. The CDR3 bases are TGTGCCAGCAGCCAAGAGGATGGGGCGAACACTGAAGCTTTCTTT.

This clone appeared a few times. The chain recombines TRBV4-2 with TRBJ2-5; 7 bases are a match to TRBD1. There are 14 residues in the CDR3. V shed 6 bases, J shed 3 bases, and the junction held 7 bases outside the gene matches. Germline CDR1 is LGHNA and CDR2 is YNFKEQ. The CDR3 DNA follows: TGTGCCAGCAGTCAGCGTGACAGGGAAGAGACCCAGTACTTC. This translates into CASSQRDREETQYF.

The V and J genes are TRBV27 and TRBJ1-1, with D uncertain. This CDR3 has 14 residues. CDR1 is MNHEY, CDR2 SMNVEV, per germline (reference sequence). Trimming stripped 2 bases from V and 11 bases from J, with 18 bases between. The CDR3, as DNA: TGTGCCAGCAGTTTAAGGACGGGCAGGAGGAAGGCTTTCTTT. Its translation is CASSLRTGRRKAFF.

This chain connects TRBV19 to TRBJ1-5; D uncertain. The CDR3 is 15 residues long. Deletions cut 7 bases from V and 2 bases from J, with 15 bases between. Germline CDR1 LNHDA, CDR2 SQIVND (reference sequence). The CDR3 bases are TGTGCCAGTACTGGAACCGGGTCTCGCAATCAGCCCCAGCATTTT. Protein sequence: CASTGTGSRNQPQHF.

CDR3 sequence: CAHTPGGWGTGELFF. For the CDR3, the DNA is TGTGCACATACCCCGGGAGGCTGGGGAACCGGGGAGCTGTTTTTT. This chain connects TRBV30 to TRBJ2-2; 7 bases are a match to TRBD2. The CDR3 covers 15 residues. CDR1 GTSNPN and CDR2 SVGIG come from the germline V gene (reference sequence).

This clone was counted a single time. The chain couples TRBV6-5 to TRBJ1-1; 7 bases match TRBD1. CDR1 is MNHEY, CDR2 SVGAGI, per germline. The CDR3 is 15 residues long. Trimming removed 2 bases from V and 1 base from J; junction bases left unmatched: 4. CDR3 nucleotides: TGTGCCAGCAGTTACGACAGGGACGAGAACACTGAAGCTTTCTTT. Translated, it gives CASSYDRDENTEAFF.

V gene TRBV30 combines with J gene TRBJ1-3; no firm D call. This CDR3 has 14 residues. The germline gives CDR1 GTSNPN, CDR2 SVGIG (reference sequence). Trimming removed 1 base at V and 2 bases at J, with 9 bases between. CDR3 nucleotide sequence: TGTGCCTGGAGTGAGGGAGGCCCTGGAAACACCATATATTTT. Amino acids: CAWSEGGPGNTIYF.